These 13 T cell receptor beta chains came from one sample sequenced in a study of blood T cell repertoires in COVID-19. Measured with immunoSEQ multiplex PCR; TCRdb has only the in-frame clones, and not every one. The sample contains 240,000 or so clones, 82% of which appear only once. Sequencing input: peripheral blood. The receptors derive from an elderly woman with acute or convalescent COVID-19.

The chain recombines TRBV19 with TRBJ1-2; no definite D call. The CDR3 consists of 13 residues. Germline CDR1 and CDR2: LNHDA and SQIVND (reference sequence). The V end lost 8 bases, the J end lost 4 bases, and 14 bases lay between the germline ends. CDR3 nucleotides: TGTGCCAGTGGGAGAGACAAGACCTATGGCTACACCTTC. This translates into CASGRDKTYGYTF.

V gene TRBV7-3 combines with J gene TRBJ2-1; 14 bases agree with TRBD2. V shed 4 bases, J shed 5 bases, and the junction held 1 base outside the gene matches. The CDR3 consists of 15 residues. The germline gives CDR1 SGHTA, CDR2 FQGTGA. The CDR3 region is CASSSGLAGDNEQFF. The CDR3 coding sequence is TGTGCCAGCAGCTCGGGACTAGCGGGGGACAATGAGCAGTTCTTC. Full variable domain (missing parts from reference TRBV7-3 and TRBJ2-1): GAGVSQTPSNKVTEKGKYVELRCDPISGHTALYWYRQSLGQGPEFLIYFQGTGAADDSGLPNDRFFAVRPEGSVSTLKIQRTERGDSAVYLCASSSGLAGDNEQFFGPGTRLTVL.

The V and J genes are TRBV19 and TRBJ1-5, with D perhaps matching TRBD1 (6 bases). Deletions cut 4 bases from V and 2 bases from J, with 15 bases between. The V gene's germline CDR1 is LNHDA and CDR2 SQIVND (reference sequence). This CDR3 spans 16 amino acids. The CDR3 DNA reads as TGTGCCAGTAGTAGGGGGCAGGGTAGGGGCAATCAGCCCCAGCATTTT. Its translation: CASSRGQGRGNQPQHF.

As concerns this clone: Other DNA sequences in the same sample also yield this CDR3. V gene TRBV2 combines with J gene TRBJ1-5, with D possibly TRBD1 on 5 matching bases. With 3 bases removed from V and 4 bases from J, the gap between germline ends came to 7 bases. CDR1 is SNHLY and CDR2 is FYNNEI in the germline V gene. CDR3 length: 13 residues. The CDR3 nucleotides are TGTGCCAGCAGTGATCGGGGGAATCAGCCCCAGCATTTT. This translates into CASSDRGNQPQHF.

The rearrangement joins TRBV29-1 to TRBJ2-5, with TRBD2 identical over 9 bases. Germline CDR1 SQVTM, CDR2 ANQGSEA. This CDR3 is built from 13 residues. V was clipped by 5 bases and J by 5 bases; unmatched bases: 6. CDR3 amino acids: CSVQRGAGETQYF. The CDR3 DNA reads TGCAGCGTTCAGCGGGGGGCGGGGGAGACCCAGTACTTC.

The V and J genes are TRBV5-1 and TRBJ2-1; 7 bases map to TRBD2. The germline CDR1 and CDR2 sequences are SGHRS and YFSETQ. The V segment lost 3 bases and the J segment 5 bases; nucleotides outside the gene matches: 11. This CDR3 comprises 16 residues. DNA for the CDR3: TGCGCCAGCAGCTATGGGGGGGTCAGGCAAAACAATGAGCAGTTCTTC. Protein product: CASSYGGVRQNNEQFF.

The CDR3 DNA sequence: TGTGCCAGCAGGCTTTTTCGGGGAGATACTGAAGCTTTCTTT. This sequence encodes CASRLFRGDTEAFF. The chain links TRBV11-1 to TRBJ1-1; D is uncertain. V was pared by 6 bases and J by 5 bases, with 16 bases between. The CDR3 spans 14 residues. Germline CDR1 and CDR2: SGHAT and FQDESV (reference sequence).

The CDR3 here is CSAYVGGRGTDTQYF. The CDR3 region has the DNA TGCAGCGCGTATGTGGGGGGCAGGGGGACAGATACGCAGTATTTT. The chain combines TRBV29-1 with TRBJ2-3; tentative D call: TRBD1 (7 bases). V was shortened by 7 bases and J by 3 bases, with 20 bases between the two germline ends. This CDR3 spans 15 amino acids. Germline CDR1 is SQVTM and CDR2 is ANQGSEA.

The chain is built from TRBV11-3 and TRBJ2-3, with TRBD2 identical over 7 bases. The CDR3 contains 14 residues. After removal of 3 bases from V and 0 bases from J, the junction contained 0 bases not matched to a gene. From germline, CDR1 is SGHNT and CDR2 YENEEA. CDR3 protein: CASSFSGSTDTQYF. The CDR3 bases are TGTGCCAGCAGCTTTAGCGGGAGCACAGATACGCAGTATTTT.

The rearrangement links TRBV27 to TRBJ2-1; TRBD1 matches at 7 bases. Germline CDR1 and CDR2: MNHEY and SMNVEV (reference sequence). V gave up 4 bases and J gave up 6 bases; unmatched junction bases: 12. The CDR3 is 16 amino acids. CDR3: CASSSRTGLVRNEQFF. DNA for the CDR3: TGTGCCAGCAGTTCAAGGACAGGCCTCGTACGCAATGAGCAGTTCTTC.

The CDR3 region is CAISGQGAPNSPLHF. CDR3 DNA sequence: TGTGCCATCAGTGGACAGGGGGCCCCTAATTCACCCCTCCACTTT. The gene calls are TRBV10-3 and TRBJ1-6; 10 bases line up with TRBD1. The CDR3 loop spans 15 amino acids. Trimming took 4 bases from V and 6 from J; bases not matched to a gene: 3. CDR1 is ENHRY and CDR2 is SYGVKD in the germline V gene.

In this sample, this clone turned up a few times. This rearrangement joins TRBV30 to TRBJ2-7; 10 bases agree with TRBD2. This CDR3 spans 15 amino acids. Per the germline V gene, CDR1 is GTSNPN and CDR2 is SVGIG (reference sequence). J lost 3 bases, V lost 2 bases, and 7 bases had no gene match. CDR3 coding DNA: TGTGCCTGGAGTCCGGGGACTAGCGTCAGCTACGAGCAGTACTTC. This gives the protein CAWSPGTSVSYEQYF.

This rearrangement joins TRBV4-3 to TRBJ2-2, with 10 bases lining up with TRBD1. The CDR3 contains 15 residues. V lost 0 bases to trimming and J lost 7 bases; unmatched junction nucleotides: 2. Germline V lookup: CDR1 LGHNA, CDR2 YSLEER. The CDR3 DNA follows: TGCGCCAGCAGCCAAGAGGGACAGGGGCACGGGGAGCTGTTTTTT. It yields the protein CASSQEGQGHGELFF.